The source of this T cell receptor beta chain is a study of blood T cell repertoires in COVID-19. On the study more broadly: Samples came from the United States, Italy and Spain, spanning acute and convalescent COVID-19. PBMCs, B-cell-depleted T cells, or T cells were the source of the cDNA or gDNA that made up the material.

Authors' analysis steps: Reference gene primer amplification in the assay estimated nucleated cell counts. Libraries were prepared by immunoSEQ multiplex PCR; TCRdb keeps only in-frame clonotypes and omits some of them. V, J and clone size are those of that table, while D and trimming were read from the DNA. The table shows roughly 160,000 clones, with approximately 85% occurring only once. Those enrolled in Seattle joined during active infection and were followed longitudinally afterward. J gave up 2 bases and V 1 base, and 2 bases lay outside the gene matches. This CDR3 contains 15 residues. Per germline, CDR1 SGHTA and CDR2 FQGNSA.

Sequenced: peripheral blood. This clonotype was sampled from an elderly man with COVID-19, enrolled during active disease. This sequence joins TRBV7-2 and TRBJ1-5, with 7 nucleotides matching TRBD1. The CDR3 region has the DNA TGTGCCAGCAGCTTAGACCAGGGGGGCAATCAGCCCCAGCATTTT. It encodes CASSLDQGGNQPQHF.